A selection of T cell receptor beta chains follows, all from one sample in a study of cytomegalovirus exposure and HLA in healthy donors. Assay used: immunoSEQ multiplex PCR; TCRdb lists only in-frame clones, some missing. This table has around 150,000 clones, roughly 80% appearing once. Sequenced sample: PBMCs. The receptor source for this set is a woman in her thirties or forties in good health and CMV-seropositive. Each CDR3 is given with its conserved first and last residue. D genes are given only for firm matches. The size field is filled for only some rows; it gives once, few, many or a size class.

d_gene: .
v_gene: TRBV6-5
abundance: .
j_gene: TRBJ1-5
CDR3nt: TGTGCCAGCAGTGACGCCAGGGGAGATCAGCCCCAGCATTTT
CDR3aa: CASSDARGDQPQHF

d_gene: .
v_gene: TRBV7-9
abundance: few
j_gene: TRBJ2-3
CDR3nt: TGTGCCAGCAGACCCCGGGGGGCGTCAGATACGCAGTATTTT
CDR3aa: CASRPRGASDTQYF

d_gene: TRBD1
v_gene: TRBV25-1
abundance: .
j_gene: TRBJ1-2
CDR3nt: TGTGCCAGCAGTGAATGGGGACAGGGAACCTATGGCTACACCTTC
CDR3aa: CASSEWGQGTYGYTF

d_gene: .
v_gene: TRBV6-4
abundance: .
j_gene: TRBJ2-7
CDR3nt: TGTGCCAGCAGGACATGGAAGGGGTCTTACGAGCAGTACTTC
CDR3aa: CASRTWKGSYEQYF

d_gene: TRBD2
v_gene: TRBV6-5
abundance: few
j_gene: TRBJ2-7
CDR3nt: TGTGCCAGCAGTTACTTCAGCGGGGGGAGCTCCTACGAGCAGTACTTC
CDR3aa: CASSYFSGGSSYEQYF

d_gene: .
v_gene: TRBV2
abundance: .
j_gene: TRBJ2-1
CDR3nt: TGTGCCAGCAGGCGGGGCCCGAACAATGAGCAGTTCTTC
CDR3aa: CASRRGPNNEQFF

d_gene: TRBD2
v_gene: TRBV10-3
abundance: .
j_gene: TRBJ2-5
CDR3nt: TGTGCCATCAGTGAGTCGTCGCTAGCGGGATCAGAGACCCAGTACTTC
CDR3aa: CAISESSLAGSETQYF

d_gene: .
v_gene: TRBV18
abundance: once
j_gene: TRBJ1-6
CDR3nt: TGTGCCAGCTCAAACCTACAGGGTTATAATTCACCCCTCCACTTT
CDR3aa: CASSNLQGYNSPLHF

d_gene: .
v_gene: TRBV11-1
abundance: .
j_gene: TRBJ1-4
CDR3nt: TGTGCCAGCAGCTTAGAGGGACACGGGATGGCAGCAGGTGAAAAACTGTTTTTT
CDR3aa: CASSLEGHGMAAGEKLFF

d_gene: TRBD1
v_gene: TRBV9
abundance: .
j_gene: TRBJ1-2
CDR3nt: TGTGCCAGCAGCGGCCCTGGACAGGGACCTAACTATGGCTACACCTTC
CDR3aa: CASSGPGQGPNYGYTF

d_gene: .
v_gene: TRBV27
abundance: .
j_gene: TRBJ2-7
CDR3nt: TGTGCCAGCAGTTTCAGGGGAATCAACGAGCAGTACTTC
CDR3aa: CASSFRGINEQYF

d_gene: TRBD2
v_gene: TRBV29-1
abundance: .
j_gene: TRBJ2-5
CDR3nt: TGCAGCGTGAGAGGCATGTTGGGACTAGCGGGGGTCGGGGAGACCCAGTACTTC
CDR3aa: CSVRGMLGLAGVGETQYF

d_gene: TRBD1
v_gene: TRBV7-9
abundance: .
j_gene: TRBJ2-3
CDR3nt: TGTGCCAGCAGCCTGATGACAGGGAAGAGGACAGATACGCAGTATTTT
CDR3aa: CASSLMTGKRTDTQYF

d_gene: .
v_gene: TRBV7-8
abundance: .
j_gene: TRBJ2-1
CDR3nt: TGTGCCAGCAGCTCCGACTCGGGGGTAAAGTTCTTC
CDR3aa: CASSSDSGVKFF

d_gene: .
v_gene: TRBV19
abundance: .
j_gene: TRBJ1-2
CDR3nt: TGTGCCAGTAGTTTACTCGGAGACTATGGCTACACCTTC
CDR3aa: CASSLLGDYGYTF

d_gene: .
v_gene: TRBV28
abundance: .
j_gene: TRBJ1-5
CDR3nt: TGTGCCAGCAGCAACCAGGGTGTTCAGCCCCAGCATTTT
CDR3aa: CASSNQGVQPQHF

d_gene: TRBD1
v_gene: TRBV29-1
abundance: .
j_gene: TRBJ1-3
CDR3nt: TGCAGCGTTGAGGTGACAGGGTTGATGGGCACCATATATTTT
CDR3aa: CSVEVTGLMGTIYF

d_gene: .
v_gene: TRBV9
abundance: .
j_gene: TRBJ2-7
CDR3nt: TGTGCCAGCCCGCCCGGGATCTCCTACGAGCAGTACTTC
CDR3aa: CASPPGISYEQYF

d_gene: TRBD1
v_gene: TRBV7-9
abundance: .
j_gene: TRBJ2-5
CDR3nt: TGTGCCAGCAGCTTACCCTCTTGGAAGGGACAGGGGGGGTTAGAGACCCAGTACTTC
CDR3aa: CASSLPSWKGQGGLETQYF

d_gene: .
v_gene: TRBV6-1
abundance: .
j_gene: TRBJ1-6
CDR3nt: TGTGCCAGCAGTGGCAGGCTACAGGATTCACCCCTCCACTTT
CDR3aa: CASSGRLQDSPLHF